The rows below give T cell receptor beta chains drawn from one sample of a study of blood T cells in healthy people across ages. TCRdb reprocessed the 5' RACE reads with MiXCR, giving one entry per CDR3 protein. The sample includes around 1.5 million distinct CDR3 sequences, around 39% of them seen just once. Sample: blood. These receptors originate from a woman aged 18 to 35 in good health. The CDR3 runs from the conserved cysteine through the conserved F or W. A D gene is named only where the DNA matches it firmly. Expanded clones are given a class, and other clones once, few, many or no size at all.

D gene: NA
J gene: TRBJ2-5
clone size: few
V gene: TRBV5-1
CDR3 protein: CASSPFSELYNEQYF
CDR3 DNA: TGCGCCAGCAGCCCCTTTTCTGAGTTATACAATGAGCAGTACTTC

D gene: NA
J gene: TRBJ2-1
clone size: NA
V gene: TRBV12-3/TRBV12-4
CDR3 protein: CASSLRHPSYNEQFF
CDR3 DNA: TGTGCCAGCAGTTTGCGACACCCCTCCTACAATGAGCAGTTCTTC

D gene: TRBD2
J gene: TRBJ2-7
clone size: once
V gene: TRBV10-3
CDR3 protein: CAIRDGRSRYEQYF
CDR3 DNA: TGTGCCATCAGGGACGGGAGGTCCCGATACGAGCAGTACTTC

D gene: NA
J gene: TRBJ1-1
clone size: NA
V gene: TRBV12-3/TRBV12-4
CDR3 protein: CASSLGTWGDTEAFF
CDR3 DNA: TGTGCCAGCAGTTTAGGAACCTGGGGGGACACTGAAGCTTTCTTT

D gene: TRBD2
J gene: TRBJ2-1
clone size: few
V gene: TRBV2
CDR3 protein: CASSPSGGRYNEQFF
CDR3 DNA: TGTGCCAGCAGCCCTAGCGGGGGGCGGTACAATGAGCAGTTCTTC

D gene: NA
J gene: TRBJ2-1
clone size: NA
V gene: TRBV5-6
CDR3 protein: CASSRLVTGTYNEQFF
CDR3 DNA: TGTGCCAGCAGCCGACTAGTCACGGGCACCTACAATGAGCAGTTCTTC

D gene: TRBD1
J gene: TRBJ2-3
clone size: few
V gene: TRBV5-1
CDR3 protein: CASSLTGESTDTQYF
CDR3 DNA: TGTGCCAGCAGCTTGACAGGGGAGAGTACAGATACGCAGTATTTT

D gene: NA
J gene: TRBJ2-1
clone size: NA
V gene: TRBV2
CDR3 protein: CASLPGPGLSYNEQFF
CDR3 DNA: TGTGCCAGCCTCCCAGGTCCGGGACTCTCCTACAATGAGCAGTTCTTC

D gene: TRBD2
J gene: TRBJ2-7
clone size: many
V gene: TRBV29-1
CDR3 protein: CSVEDLPSGRGEQYF
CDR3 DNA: TGCAGCGTTGAAGATTTACCGAGCGGGAGAGGGGAGCAGTACTTC

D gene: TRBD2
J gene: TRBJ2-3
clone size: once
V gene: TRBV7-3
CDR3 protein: CASSVSGGDTETQYF
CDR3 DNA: TGTGCCAGCAGCGTTAGCGGGGGGGACACAGAGACGCAGTATTTT

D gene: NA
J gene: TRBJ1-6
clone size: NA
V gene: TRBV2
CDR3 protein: CASSSSDPYNSPLHF
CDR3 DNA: TGTGCCAGCAGTTCGTCTGACCCCTATAATTCACCCCTCCACTTT

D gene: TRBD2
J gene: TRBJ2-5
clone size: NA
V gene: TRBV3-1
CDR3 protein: CASSLRTSGRGRETQYF
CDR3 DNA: TGTGCCAGCAGCCTTAGGACTAGCGGGAGGGGACGGGAGACCCAGTACTTC

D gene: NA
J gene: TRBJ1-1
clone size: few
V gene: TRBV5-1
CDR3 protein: CASSFSLLLADPNTEAFF
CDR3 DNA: TGCGCCAGCAGCTTCAGTTTGCTTTTGGCAGACCCGAACACTGAAGCTTTCTTT

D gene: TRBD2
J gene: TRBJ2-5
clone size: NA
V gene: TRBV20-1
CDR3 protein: CSARCGLVQETQYF
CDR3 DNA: TGCAGTGCTAGATGTGGACTAGTTCAAGAGACCCAGTACTTC

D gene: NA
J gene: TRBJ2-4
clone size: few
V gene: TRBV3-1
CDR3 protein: CASTGAKNIQYF
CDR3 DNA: TGTGCCAGCACGGGAGCCAAAAACATTCAGTACTTC

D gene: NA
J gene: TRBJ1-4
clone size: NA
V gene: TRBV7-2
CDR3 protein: CASSSPGLRTTNEKLFF
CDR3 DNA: TGTGCCAGCAGCTCCCCGGGACTACGGACCACTAATGAAAAACTGTTTTTT

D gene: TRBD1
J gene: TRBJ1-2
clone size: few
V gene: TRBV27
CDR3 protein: CASSGYRGRNYGYTF
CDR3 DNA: TGTGCCAGCAGTGGGTACAGGGGGCGGAACTATGGCTACACCTTC

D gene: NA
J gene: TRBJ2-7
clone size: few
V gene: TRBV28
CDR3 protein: CASSLTTGLLYEQYF
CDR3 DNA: TGTGCCAGCAGTCTGACCACGGGACTGCTCTACGAGCAGTACTTC

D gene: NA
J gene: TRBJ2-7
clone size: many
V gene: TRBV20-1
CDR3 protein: CSARDPPHYEQYF
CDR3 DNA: TGCAGTGCTAGAGATCCCCCTCACTACGAGCAGTACTTC

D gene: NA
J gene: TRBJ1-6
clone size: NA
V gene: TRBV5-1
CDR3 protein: CASSLDSNSPLHF
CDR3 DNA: TGCGCCAGCAGCTTGGACAGTAATTCACCCCTCCACTTT

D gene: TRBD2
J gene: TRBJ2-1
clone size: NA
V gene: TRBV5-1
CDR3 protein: CASSLGVAGASDEQFF
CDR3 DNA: TGCGCCAGCAGCTTGGGGGTAGCGGGGGCGAGCGATGAGCAGTTCTTC

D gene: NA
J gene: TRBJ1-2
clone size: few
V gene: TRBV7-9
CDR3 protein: CASSALQGNYGYTF
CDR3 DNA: TGTGCCAGCAGCGCGCTACAAGGCAACTATGGCTACACCTTC

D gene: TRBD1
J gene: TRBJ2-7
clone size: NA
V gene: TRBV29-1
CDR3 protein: CSVEDRDRASYEQYF
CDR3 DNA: TGCAGCGTTGAAGATAGGGACAGGGCCTCCTACGAGCAGTACTTC

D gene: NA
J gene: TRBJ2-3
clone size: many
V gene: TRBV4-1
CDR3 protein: CASSQDQAGRTDTQYF
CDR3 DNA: TGCGCCAGCAGCCAAGATCAGGCTGGGCGCACAGATACGCAGTATTTT

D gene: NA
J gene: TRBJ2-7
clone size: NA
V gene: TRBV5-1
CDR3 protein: CASSSELVSYEQYF
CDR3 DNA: TGCGCCAGCAGCTCCGAACTTGTCTCCTACGAGCAGTACTTC

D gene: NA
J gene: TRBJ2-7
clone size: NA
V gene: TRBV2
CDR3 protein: CASSTLTGSIGSYEQYF
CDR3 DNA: TGTGCCAGCAGTACCCTGACAGGATCAATCGGAAGCTACGAGCAGTACTTC

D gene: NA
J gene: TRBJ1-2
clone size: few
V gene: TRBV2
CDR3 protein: CASSEEQPYGYTF
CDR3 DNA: TGTGCCAGCAGTGAAGAACAACCCTATGGCTACACCTTC

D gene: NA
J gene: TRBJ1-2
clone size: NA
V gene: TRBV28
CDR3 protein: CASSSRDGAQGGTF
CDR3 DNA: TGTGCCAGCAGTTCCCGGGACGGGGCTCAAGGGGGCACCTTC

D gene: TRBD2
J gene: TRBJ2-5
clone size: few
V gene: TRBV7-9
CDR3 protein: CASSLASGGTPYQETQYF
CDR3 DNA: TGTGCCAGCAGCTTAGCTAGCGGGGGGACACCGTACCAAGAGACCCAGTACTTC

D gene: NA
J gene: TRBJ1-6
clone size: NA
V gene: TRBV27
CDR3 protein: CASSSSGLEQVAPLHF
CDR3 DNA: TGTGCCAGCAGTTCCTCCGGTTTAGAGCAGGTTGCACCCCTCCACTTT

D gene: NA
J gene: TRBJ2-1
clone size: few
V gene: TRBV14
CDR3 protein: CAAGHGNEQFF
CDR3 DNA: TGTGCGGCGGGACACGGAAATGAGCAGTTCTTC

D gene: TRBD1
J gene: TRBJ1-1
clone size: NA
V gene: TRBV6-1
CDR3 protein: CASREQGATEAFF
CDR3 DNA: TGTGCCAGCAGGGAACAGGGGGCCACTGAAGCTTTCTTT

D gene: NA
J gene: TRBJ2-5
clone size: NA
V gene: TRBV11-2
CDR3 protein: CASSWGTEETQYF
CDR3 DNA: TGTGCCAGCAGCTGGGGGACCGAAGAGACCCAGTACTTC

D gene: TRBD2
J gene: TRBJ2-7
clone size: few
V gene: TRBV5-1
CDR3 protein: CASSLGVAGGYNEQYF
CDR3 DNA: TGCGCCAGCAGCTTGGGCGTCGCGGGGGGCTACAATGAGCAGTACTTC

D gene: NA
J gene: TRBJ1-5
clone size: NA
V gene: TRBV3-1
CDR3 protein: CASSNVGDADQPQHF
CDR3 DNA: TGTGCCAGCAGCAATGTCGGGGACGCAGATCAGCCCCAGCATTTT

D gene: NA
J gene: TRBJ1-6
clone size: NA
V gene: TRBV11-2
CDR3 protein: CASSLDPTSPLHF
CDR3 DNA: TGTGCCAGCAGCTTAGATCCAACCTCACCCCTCCACTTT